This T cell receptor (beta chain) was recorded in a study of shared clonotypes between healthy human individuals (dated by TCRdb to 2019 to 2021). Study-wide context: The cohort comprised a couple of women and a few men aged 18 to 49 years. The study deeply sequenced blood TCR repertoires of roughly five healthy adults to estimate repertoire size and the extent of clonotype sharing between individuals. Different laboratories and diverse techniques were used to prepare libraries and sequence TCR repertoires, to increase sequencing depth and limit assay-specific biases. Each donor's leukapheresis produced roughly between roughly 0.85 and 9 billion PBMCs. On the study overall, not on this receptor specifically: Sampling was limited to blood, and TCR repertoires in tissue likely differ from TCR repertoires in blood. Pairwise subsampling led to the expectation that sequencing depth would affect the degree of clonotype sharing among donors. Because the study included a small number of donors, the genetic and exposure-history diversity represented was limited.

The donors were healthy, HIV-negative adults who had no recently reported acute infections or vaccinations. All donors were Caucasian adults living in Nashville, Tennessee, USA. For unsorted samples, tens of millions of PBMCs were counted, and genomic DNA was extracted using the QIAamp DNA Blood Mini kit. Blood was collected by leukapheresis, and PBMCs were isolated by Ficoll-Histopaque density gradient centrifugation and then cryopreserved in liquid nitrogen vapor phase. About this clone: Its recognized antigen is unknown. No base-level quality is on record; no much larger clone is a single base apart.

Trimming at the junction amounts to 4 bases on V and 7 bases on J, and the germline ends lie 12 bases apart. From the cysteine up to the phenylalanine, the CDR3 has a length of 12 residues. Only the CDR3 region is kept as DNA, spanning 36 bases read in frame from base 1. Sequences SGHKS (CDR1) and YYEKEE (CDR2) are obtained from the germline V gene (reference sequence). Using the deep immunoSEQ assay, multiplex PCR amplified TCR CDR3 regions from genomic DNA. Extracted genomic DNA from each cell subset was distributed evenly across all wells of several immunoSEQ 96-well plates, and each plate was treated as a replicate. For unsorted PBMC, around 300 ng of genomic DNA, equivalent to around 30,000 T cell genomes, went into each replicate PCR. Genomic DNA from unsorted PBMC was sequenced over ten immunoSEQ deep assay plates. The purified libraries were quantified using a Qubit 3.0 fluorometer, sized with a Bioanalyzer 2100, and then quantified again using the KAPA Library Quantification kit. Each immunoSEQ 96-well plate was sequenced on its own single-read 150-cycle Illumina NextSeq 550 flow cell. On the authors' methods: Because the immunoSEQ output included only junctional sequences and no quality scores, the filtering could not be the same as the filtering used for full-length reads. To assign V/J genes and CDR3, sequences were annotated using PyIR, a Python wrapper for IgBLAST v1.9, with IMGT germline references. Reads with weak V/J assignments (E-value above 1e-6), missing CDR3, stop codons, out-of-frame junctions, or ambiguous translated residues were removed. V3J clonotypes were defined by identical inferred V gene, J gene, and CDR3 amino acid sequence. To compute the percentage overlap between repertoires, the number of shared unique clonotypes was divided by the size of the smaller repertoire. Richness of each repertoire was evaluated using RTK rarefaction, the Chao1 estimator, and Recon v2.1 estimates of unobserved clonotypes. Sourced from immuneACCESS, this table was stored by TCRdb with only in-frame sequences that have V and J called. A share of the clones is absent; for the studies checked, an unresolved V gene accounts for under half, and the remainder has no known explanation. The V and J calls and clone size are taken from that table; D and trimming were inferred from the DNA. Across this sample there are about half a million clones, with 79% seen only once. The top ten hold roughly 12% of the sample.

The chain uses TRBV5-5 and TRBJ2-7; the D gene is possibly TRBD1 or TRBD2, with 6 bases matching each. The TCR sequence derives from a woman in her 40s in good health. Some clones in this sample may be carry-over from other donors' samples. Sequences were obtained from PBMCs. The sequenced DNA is TGTGCCAGCAGCCCGGGGGCGCGGGAGCAGTACTTC. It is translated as CASSPGAREQYF. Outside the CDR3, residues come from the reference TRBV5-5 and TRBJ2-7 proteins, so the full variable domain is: DAGVTQSPTHLIKTRGQQVTLRCSPISGHKSVSWYQQVLGQGPQFIFQYYEKEERGRGNFPDRFSARQFPNYSSELNVNALLLGDSALYLCASSPGAREQYFGPGTRLTVT.